A single sample is the source of the 10 T cell receptor beta chains below, sequenced in a study of T and B cells in COVID-19 patients. Each TRB amplification used roughly 250-550 ng of genomic DNA from blood. TRB rearrangements were amplified by multiplex PCR with BIOMED2 TRB-A/B primers. Each CDR3 protein is one row after TCRdb ran MiXCR on the multiplex PCR reads. There are about 11,000 distinct CDR3 sequences in the sample; around a third occur only once, and over 15% lies in the top ten. Sequencing input: blood. All receptors derive from a human donor with active COVID-19.

This clonotype was counted a few times. V gene TRBV20-1 combines with J gene TRBJ2-6, with a weak D call TRBD2 (7 bases). The CDR3 covers 15 residues. V gave up 5 bases and J gave up 4 bases, with 15 bases separating them. Germline V gives CDR1 DFQATT, CDR2 SNEGSKA (reference sequence). This CDR3 reads CSAERGGGGANVLTF. Written as DNA, the CDR3 is TGCAGTGCTGAGAGGGGGGGTGGAGGGGCCAACGTCCTGACTTTC.

The chain recombines TRBV10-3 with TRBJ1-6; maybe TRBD1 (6 bases). The germline gives CDR1 ENHRY, CDR2 SYGVKD. Trimming removed 2 bases at V and 4 bases at J, with 6 bases between. There are 14 residues in the CDR3. CDR3: CAISEGQYNSPLHF. CDR3 DNA: TGTGCCATCAGTGAGGGACAGTATAATTCACCCCTCCACTTT.

The chain carries TRBV6-2 or TRBV6-3 and TRBJ1-5, with D perhaps matching TRBD1 (6 bases). The length of the CDR3 is 16 residues. V was trimmed by 4 bases and J by 5 bases, leaving 18 bases between them. The germline CDR1 and CDR2 sequences are MNHEY and SVGEGT. The CDR3 is CASSLGIVQGHQPQHF. The CDR3 nucleotides read TGTGCCAGCAGTTTGGGGATAGTACAGGGTCATCAGCCCCAGCATTTT.

This clonotype occurred a few times. The rearrangement joins TRBV6-5 to TRBJ2-7; D is perhaps TRBD1 (5 bases). The germline gives CDR1 MNHEY, CDR2 SVGAGI. V lost 7 bases and J lost 2, with 18 bases in between. The CDR3 length is 15 residues. The chain's CDR3 is CASTEGTGPPYEQYF. Here the CDR3 DNA reads TGTGCCAGCACGGAAGGAACAGGACCGCCCTACGAGCAGTACTTC.

This clonotype was detected only a few times. This chain connects TRBV18 to TRBJ2-4; D unresolved. The V gene's germline CDR1 is KGHSH and CDR2 LQKENI. V dropped 2 bases and J dropped 3 bases, with 11 bases sitting between them. The CDR3 totals 15 residues. The chain's CDR3 is CASSPGESGKNIQYF. The CDR3 DNA follows: TGTGCCAGCTCACCAGGGGAATCGGGCAAAAACATTCAGTACTTC.

This clonotype was observed a handful of times. The rearrangement links TRBV5-6 to TRBJ1-5; D unresolved. CDR3 length: 13 residues. Germline values: CDR1 SGHDT, CDR2 YYEEEE. Deletions cut 4 bases from V and 7 bases from J, with 12 bases between. The CDR3 DNA is TGTGCCAGCAGCCAATACGGTTTGCAGCCCCAGCATTTT. Translating it yields CASSQYGLQPQHF.

Judged by abundance, this clonotype is medium-sized (0.01 to 0.1%). This sequence joins TRBV29-1 and TRBJ2-3; the D gene is possibly TRBD2 (5 bases). Trimming removed 5 bases from V and 2 bases from J, with 14 bases in between. Germline loops: CDR1 SQVTM, CDR2 ANQGSEA. The CDR3 totals 14 residues. In DNA, the CDR3 is TGCAGCGTTAAAGGAAAGCGGCCCACAGATACGCAGTATTTT. It is translated as CSVKGKRPTDTQYF.

Only a few counts were recorded for this clonotype. V gene TRBV19 combines with J gene TRBJ2-4, with TRBD2 matching over 7 bases. V shed 5 bases, J shed 3 bases, and the junction held 4 bases outside the gene matches. This CDR3 spans 14 amino acids. Germline V gene sequence: CDR1 LNHDA, CDR2 SQIVND (reference sequence). In DNA, the CDR3 is TGTGCCAGTAGTTTCCCGGGAGGCAAAAACATTCAGTACTTC. Its translation: CASSFPGGKNIQYF.

This clonotype came up a few times. The CDR3 protein is CAVRRENTGELFF. The CDR3 DNA follows: TGTGCCGTAAGGAGGGAGAACACCGGGGAGCTGTTTTTT. The chain joins TRBV6-1 to TRBJ2-2; possible D gene TRBD2, 6 bases. The CDR3 is 13 residues long. With 11 bases removed from V and 1 base from J, the gap between germline ends came to 11 bases. CDR1 is MNHNS, CDR2 SASEGT, per germline.

The chain couples TRBV6-1 to TRBJ1-1; a possible D gene is TRBD1 (5 bases). Germline V lookup: CDR1 MNHNS, CDR2 SASEGT. The CDR3 has 14 residues. The germline V and J ends were trimmed by 5 bases and 6 bases, with 16 bases remaining between them. The CDR3 spells CASSYAGGGSEAFF. The CDR3 DNA reads as TGTGCCAGCAGTTACGCCGGGGGTGGGTCTGAAGCTTTCTTT.